These 30 T cell receptor beta chains came from one sample sequenced in a study of T cells expressing NK-cell markers. TCRdb reprocessed the 5' RACE reads; each CDR3 protein has one entry and no DNA is given. This specimen shows approximately 460,000 distinct CDR3 sequences; the ten leading clones hold approximately 6.8%. The sequenced sample consisted of blood T cells: a sorted CD56 or NKG2C T cell subset, CD4+ or CD8+ T cells, or bulk PBMC T cells (not recorded which). The receptors here all came from a woman aged 18 to 75 in good health.

V is TRBV25-1 and J is TRBJ2-5. In germline, CDR1 is MGHDK, CDR2 SYGVNS. This CDR3 is built from 14 residues. The CDR3 sequence is CASNLYSGKETQYF.

The rearrangement links TRBV14 to TRBJ2-1; checking the TCRdb D call of TRBD1 is not possible without DNA. The CDR3 has 16 amino acids. The germline CDR1 and CDR2 sequences are SGHDN and FVKESK. CDR3 in amino acids: CASSFSGLLSPDEQFF.

The chain joins TRBV24-1 to TRBJ2-1. This CDR3 has 16 amino acids. Germline CDR1 and CDR2: KGHDR and SFDVKD. CDR3 protein: CATSDLTAGSYNEQFF.

The V and J genes are TRBV9 and TRBJ2-3; TCRdb's D gene call, TRBD2, goes unchecked for lack of DNA. CDR1 is SGDLS and CDR2 is YYNGEE in the germline V gene. This CDR3 comprises 16 residues. Here the CDR3 reads CASSVVPGGSTDTQYF.

This sequence joins TRBV6-1 and TRBJ2-1; TCRdb's assignment of TRBD1 cannot be checked, as there is no DNA. The CDR3 is 15 residues long. From germline, CDR1 is MNHNS and CDR2 SASEGT. This CDR3 reads CASSRAGASYNEQFF.

V gene TRBV20-1 combines with J gene TRBJ2-3; TCRdb designates TRBD1, a call that cannot be tested without DNA. CDR1 is DFQATT and CDR2 is SNEGSKA in the germline V gene (reference sequence). The CDR3 length is 16 residues. CDR3 amino acids: CSAAPGRGAGTDTQYF.

V and J are TRBV12-3 or TRBV12-4 and TRBJ2-6; no DNA is available, so the TRBD1 call from TCRdb remains unchecked. The CDR3 runs to 19 residues. The CDR3 is CASSRPRTGTGYGANVLTF.

V usage is TRBV14 and J usage is TRBJ1-2; TCRdb returns TRBD1, unconfirmable since there is no DNA. CDR1 is SGHDN, CDR2 FVKESK, per germline. The length of the CDR3 is 14 residues. CDR3 sequence reads: CASSQGPGVYGYTF. The variable domain in full, with the rest retrieved from reference TRBV14 and TRBJ1-2, is EAGVTQFPSHSVIEKGQTVTLRCDPISGHDNLYWYRRVMGKEIKFLLHFVKESKQDESGMPNNRFLAERTGGTYSTLKVQPAELEDSGVYFCASSQGPGVYGYTFGSGTRLTVV.

This chain uses TRBV18 with TRBJ1-1; with no DNA, the TCRdb D assignment of TRBD1 cannot be verified. CDR1 and CDR2 (germline): KGHSH, LQKENI. CDR3 size: 15 residues. The chain's CDR3 is CASSLRTGSNTEAFF.

CDR3 sequence reads: CASSLVSGTLTEAFF. The chain carries TRBV5-1 and TRBJ1-1; TCRdb picks TRBD1, but there is no DNA to check that call. The CDR3 extends over 15 amino acids. Germline lookup yields CDR1 SGHRS and CDR2 YFSETQ.

The chain has TRBV5-6 and TRBJ1-1. In germline, CDR1 is SGHDT, CDR2 YYEEEE. The CDR3 is 13 amino acids. The CDR3 region is CASTAPVNTEAFF. Full variable domain (outside the CDR3, taken from reference TRBV5-6 and TRBJ1-1): DAGVTQSPTHLIKTRGQQVTLRCSPKSGHDTVSWYQQALGQGPQFIFQYYEEEERQRGNFPDRFSGHQFPNYSSELNVNALLLGDSALYLCASTAPVNTEAFFGQGTRLTVV.

The V gene is TRBV20-1, the J gene TRBJ2-5; without DNA, the TCRdb call of TRBD1 cannot be checked. Germline loops: CDR1 DFQATT, CDR2 SNEGSKA (reference sequence). The CDR3 contains 18 residues. Here the CDR3 reads CSARDPLLRQGPGETQYF.

The CDR3 here is CAGWGPSGTGVNEQFF. This sequence joins TRBV30 and TRBJ2-1; TCRdb names TRBD1, which stays unverified in the absence of DNA. Germline-derived CDR1 and CDR2 are GTSNPN and SVGIG (reference sequence). The CDR3 is 16 residues long.

The CDR3 spells CASSDTGSDQPQHF. This chain joins TRBV7-2 and TRBJ1-5; TCRdb reports TRBD1, a call that lacks DNA to check it against. Germline CDR1 and CDR2: SGHTA and FQGNSA. There are 14 residues in the CDR3. The full variable domain, in which reference TRBV7-2 and TRBJ1-5 provide the parts outside the CDR3, is GAGVSQSPSNKVTEKGKDVELRCDPISGHTALYWYRQSLGQGLEFLIYFQGNSAPDKSGLPSDRFSAERTGGSVSTLTIQRTQQEDSAVYLCASSDTGSDQPQHFGDGTRLSIL.

The CDR3 sequence is CSARDRSGTSGITGYEQYF. V gene TRBV20-1 combines with J gene TRBJ2-7; TCRdb proposes TRBD2, but this gene call is untestable without DNA. This CDR3 contains 19 residues. Germline CDR1 is DFQATT and CDR2 is SNEGSKA (reference sequence).

The chain is built from TRBV12-3 or TRBV12-4 and TRBJ2-1. The CDR3 is 13 residues long. Here the CDR3 reads CASSLVVGNEQFF.

V usage is TRBV20-1 and J usage is TRBJ2-7; TCRdb's D gene call, TRBD1, goes unchecked for lack of DNA. The length of the CDR3 is 15 residues. Germline CDR1 is DFQATT and CDR2 is SNEGSKA (reference sequence). The CDR3 is CSAIRATQSSYEQYF.

This chain uses TRBV20-1 with TRBJ1-2; the D call from TCRdb, TRBD1, cannot be confirmed without DNA. The CDR3 is 14 amino acids. Germline V gene sequence: CDR1 DFQATT, CDR2 SNEGSKA (reference sequence). The CDR3 spells CSAGALQGVYGYTF.

The chain recombines TRBV20-1 with TRBJ2-4; TCRdb designates TRBD1, a call that cannot be tested without DNA. Germline values: CDR1 DFQATT, CDR2 SNEGSKA (reference sequence). The CDR3 loop spans 16 amino acids. CDR3 region: CSARDPISGGKNIQYF.

This chain uses TRBV7-3 with TRBJ1-6. In germline, CDR1 is SGHTA, CDR2 FQGTGA. CDR3 length: 13 amino acids. The chain's CDR3 is CASSFSGDSPLHF.

This chain joins TRBV5-1 and TRBJ2-2. From germline, CDR1 is SGHRS and CDR2 YFSETQ. CDR3 length: 13 residues. The CDR3: CASRYRNTGELFF.

V and J are TRBV7-3 and TRBJ2-5; TCRdb names TRBD1, which stays unverified in the absence of DNA. CDR3 size: 14 residues. From germline, CDR1 is SGHTA and CDR2 FQGTGA. The CDR3 sequence: CASSPGQGKKTQYF.

The gene calls are TRBV5-1 and TRBJ1-1; TCRdb lists TRBD1, though no DNA is available to test this call. Germline V gene data show CDR1 as SGHRS and CDR2 as YFSETQ. The CDR3 totals 15 residues. The CDR3 loop is CASSLVGTLNTEAFF.

V is TRBV20-1 and J is TRBJ2-1; TCRdb calls TRBD2, which cannot be checked without DNA. The CDR3 length is 14 residues. CDR1 DFQATT and CDR2 SNEGSKA come from the germline V gene (reference sequence). The CDR3 region is CSARDQRDYNEQFF.

The chain recombines TRBV4-3 with TRBJ2-1; TCRdb reports TRBD1, a call that lacks DNA to check it against. The germline V gene has CDR1 LGHNA and CDR2 YSLEER. The CDR3 sequence is 17 residues long. The CDR3 reads CASSQANYDLLGGWQFF.

V and J are TRBV3-1 and TRBJ1-1; TCRdb outputs TRBD1, but without DNA this stays unchecked. This CDR3 is built from 17 residues. Germline values: CDR1 LGHDT, CDR2 YNNKEL (reference sequence). The CDR3 sequence: CASSPTYGTEANTEAFF.

The chain uses TRBV2 and TRBJ1-3; the TRBD1 assignment by TCRdb is unverifiable without DNA. The CDR3 has 15 residues. Germline V gene lookup returns CDR1 SNHLY and CDR2 FYNNEI. The CDR3 here is CASNPEGDSGNTIYF.

This chain joins TRBV27 and TRBJ1-5. The CDR3 length is 17 residues. Germline V gene lookup returns CDR1 MNHEY and CDR2 SMNVEV (reference sequence). The CDR3 sequence is CASSLRPSGFSNQPQHF.

V gene TRBV7-9 combines with J gene TRBJ1-1; the TCRdb call, TRBD1, lacks DNA for checking. CDR1 is SEHNR, CDR2 FQNEAQ, per germline (reference sequence). The CDR3 extends over 13 amino acids. CDR3 loop: CASSLGGQGEAFF.

The chain uses TRBV24-1 and TRBJ2-7; as DNA is missing, the TRBD1 call by TCRdb cannot be tested. Germline loops: CDR1 KGHDR, CDR2 SFDVKD. The CDR3 covers 14 residues. The CDR3 loop is CATSDWTVPYEQYF.